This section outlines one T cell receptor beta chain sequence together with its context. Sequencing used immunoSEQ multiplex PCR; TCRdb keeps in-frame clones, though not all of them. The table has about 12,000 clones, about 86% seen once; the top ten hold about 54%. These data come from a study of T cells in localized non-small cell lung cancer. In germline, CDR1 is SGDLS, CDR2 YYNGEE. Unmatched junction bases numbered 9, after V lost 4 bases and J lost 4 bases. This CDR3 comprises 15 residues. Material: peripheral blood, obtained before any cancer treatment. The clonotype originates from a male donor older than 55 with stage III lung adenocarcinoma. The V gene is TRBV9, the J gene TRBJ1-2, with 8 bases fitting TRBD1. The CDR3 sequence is CASSPAGTGSYGYTF. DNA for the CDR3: TGTGCCAGCAGCCCAGCCGGGACAGGAAGCTATGGCTACACCTTC.